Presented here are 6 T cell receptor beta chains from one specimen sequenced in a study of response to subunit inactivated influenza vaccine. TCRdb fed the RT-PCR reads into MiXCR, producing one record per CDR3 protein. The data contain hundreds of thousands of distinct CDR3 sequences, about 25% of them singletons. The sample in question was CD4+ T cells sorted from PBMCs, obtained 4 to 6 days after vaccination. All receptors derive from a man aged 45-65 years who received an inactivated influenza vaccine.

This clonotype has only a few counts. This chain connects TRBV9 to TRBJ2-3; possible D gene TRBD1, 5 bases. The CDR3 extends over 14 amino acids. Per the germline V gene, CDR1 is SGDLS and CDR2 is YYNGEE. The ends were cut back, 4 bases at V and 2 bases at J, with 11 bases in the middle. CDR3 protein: CASSPAGHTDTQYF. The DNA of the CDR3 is TGTGCCAGCAGCCCTGCCGGACACACAGATACGCAGTATTTT.

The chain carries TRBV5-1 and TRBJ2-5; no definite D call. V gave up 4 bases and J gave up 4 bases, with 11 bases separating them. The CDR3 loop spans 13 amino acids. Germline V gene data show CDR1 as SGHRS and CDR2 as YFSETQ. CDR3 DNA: TGCGCCAGCAGCCCTGGGGATACAGAGACCCAGTACTTC. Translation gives CASSPGDTETQYF.

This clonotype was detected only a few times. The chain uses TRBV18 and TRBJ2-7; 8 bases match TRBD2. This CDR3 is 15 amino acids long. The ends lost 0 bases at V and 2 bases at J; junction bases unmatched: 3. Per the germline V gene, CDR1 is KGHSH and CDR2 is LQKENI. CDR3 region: CASSPPPGGPYEQYF. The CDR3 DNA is TGTGCCAGCTCACCACCGCCGGGAGGGCCCTACGAGCAGTACTTC. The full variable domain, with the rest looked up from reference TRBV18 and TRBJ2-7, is NAGVMQNPRHLVRRRGQEARLRCSPMKGHSHVYWYRQLPEEGLKFMVYLQKENIIDESGMPKERFSAEFPKEGPSILRIQQVVRGDSAAYFCASSPPPGGPYEQYFGPGTRLTVT.

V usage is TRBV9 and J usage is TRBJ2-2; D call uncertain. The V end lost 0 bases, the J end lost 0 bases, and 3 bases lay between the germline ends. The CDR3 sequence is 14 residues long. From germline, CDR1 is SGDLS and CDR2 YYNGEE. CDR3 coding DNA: TGTGCCAGCAGCGTAGCTTCGAACACCGGGGAGCTGTTTTTT. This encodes CASSVASNTGELFF.

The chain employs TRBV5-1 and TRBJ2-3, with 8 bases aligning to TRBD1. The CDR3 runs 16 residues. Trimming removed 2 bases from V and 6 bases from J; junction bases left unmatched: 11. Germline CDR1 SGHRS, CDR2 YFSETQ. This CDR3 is CASSFGGRQGMDTQYF. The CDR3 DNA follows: TGCGCCAGCAGCTTTGGGGGCAGACAGGGGATGGATACGCAGTATTTT.

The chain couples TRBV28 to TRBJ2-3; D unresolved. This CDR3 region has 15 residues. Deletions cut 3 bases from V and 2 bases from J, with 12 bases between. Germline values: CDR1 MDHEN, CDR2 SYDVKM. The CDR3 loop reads CASSFGSSYTDTQYF. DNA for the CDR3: TGTGCCAGCAGTTTTGGGTCCAGCTACACAGATACGCAGTATTTT. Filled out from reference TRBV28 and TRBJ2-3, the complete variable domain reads DVKVTQSSRYLVKRTGEKVFLECVQDMDHENMFWYRQDPGLGLRLIYFSYDVKMKEKGDIPEGYSVSREKKERFSLILESASTNQTSMYLCASSFGSSYTDTQYFGPGTRLTVL.